This is a list of T cell receptor beta chains from one sample in a study of shared clonotypes between healthy human individuals. Here immunoSEQ multiplex PCR was the method, and the copy in TCRdb shows in-frame clones only, minus some. Among some 2,000,000 clones, about 95% were seen once, and the ten largest hold approximately 0.13%. The sample was naive CD4+ T cells sorted from blood. The receptors derive from a man aged 18-30 years in good health. The CDR3 runs from the conserved cysteine through the conserved F or W. The order of the fields is clone size, J gene, D gene, V gene, CDR3 protein, CDR3 DNA. The D gene is left open where the match is weak. Part of the rows lack a size; the others show once, few, many or a class for expanded clones.

. | TRBJ1-5 | . | TRBV15 | CATSRDGDQPQHF | TGTGCCACCAGCAGAGATGGCGATCAGCCCCAGCATTTT
. | TRBJ2-3 | TRBD2 | TRBV5-4 | CASSRGLAGEGRRTDTQYF | TGTGCCAGCAGCAGAGGGCTAGCGGGAGAAGGAAGACGCACAGATACGCAGTATTTT
. | TRBJ2-7 | . | TRBV7-8 | CASSLGSYAEQYF | TGTGCCAGCAGTTTAGGTAGCTACGCCGAGCAGTACTTC
. | TRBJ2-5 | TRBD2 | TRBV11-2 | CASSPRSYTSVKETQYF | TGTGCCAGCAGCCCACGGTCCTATACTAGCGTAAAAGAGACCCAGTACTTC
. | TRBJ1-2 | . | TRBV14 | CASSRLDLSNYGYTF | TGTGCCAGCAGCCGACTGGATTTATCCAACTATGGCTACACCTTC
. | TRBJ1-5 | . | TRBV19 | CASSIEGWGNQPQHF | TGTGCCAGTAGTATAGAGGGTTGGGGCAATCAGCCCCAGCATTTT
. | TRBJ2-6 | . | TRBV4-3 | CASSQDTVGANVLTF | TGCGCCAGCAGCCAGGACACCGTTGGGGCCAACGTCCTGACTTTC
. | TRBJ1-1 | . | TRBV9 | CASSVQGGMNTEAFF | TGTGCCAGCAGCGTTCAGGGTGGCATGAACACTGAAGCTTTCTTT
. | TRBJ1-2 | . | TRBV6-1 | CASSDTGNSPANYGYTF | TGTGCCAGCAGTGACACCGGGAACTCTCCTGCTAACTATGGCTACACCTTC
. | TRBJ1-1 | . | TRBV5-6 | CASSLGPDRPRTEAFF | TGTGCCAGCAGCTTGGGCCCTGACAGACCTAGGACTGAAGCTTTCTTT
. | TRBJ2-1 | TRBD1 | TRBV11-1 | CASSLGTGGRGEQFF | TGTGCCAGCAGCTTAGGAACAGGGGGCCGGGGTGAGCAGTTCTTC
. | TRBJ2-5 | TRBD1 | TRBV11-2 | CASSIPGQQETQYF | TGTGCCAGCAGCATACCGGGACAGCAAGAGACCCAGTACTTC
. | TRBJ2-1 | . | TRBV20-1 | CSASNSNEQFF | TGCAGTGCCAGCAATAGCAATGAGCAGTTCTTC
. | TRBJ2-7 | TRBD2 | TRBV10-3 | CAISDLAGVDEQYF | TGTGCCATCAGTGACCTAGCGGGAGTGGACGAGCAGTACTTC
few | TRBJ1-2 | TRBD1 | TRBV7-2 | CASSRDRVNYGYTF | TGTGCCAGCAGTCGGGACAGGGTCAACTATGGCTACACCTTC
. | TRBJ2-7 | TRBD2 | TRBV28 | CASSQRDGKNYEQYF | TGTGCCAGCAGTCAGCGGGACGGTAAGAACTACGAGCAGTACTTC
. | TRBJ2-2 | TRBD2 | TRBV6-6 | CASNRLAAPGPGELFF | TGTGCCAGCAATCGACTAGCGGCCCCCGGTCCCGGGGAGCTGTTTTTT
. | TRBJ2-5 | . | TRBV4-1 | CASSQAQAADKRAQYF | TGCGCCAGCAGCCAAGCTCAGGCCGCCGACAAAAGGGCCCAGTACTTC
. | TRBJ2-7 | . | TRBV28 | CASSKPAYEQYF | TGTGCCAGCAGTAAACCCGCCTACGAGCAGTACTTC